This is a list of T cell receptor beta chains from one sample in a study of blood T cell repertoires in COVID-19. Using immunoSEQ multiplex PCR, the repertoire was profiled, and TCRdb retains in-frame clones only, with some absent. This table holds around 150,000 clones, around 83% found once. The sequenced sample consisted of peripheral blood. The receptors here all came from a woman aged 50 to 60 in a cohort sampled during active or convalescent COVID-19. The CDR3 runs from the conserved cysteine through the conserved F or W. D genes are given only for firm matches. Size is stated for part of the rows, as once, few or many counts, or as a class when the clone is expanded.

J gene | V gene | clone size | D gene | CDR3 protein | CDR3 DNA
TRBJ2-2 | TRBV12-3/TRBV12-4 | NA | NA | CASSLQDTGELFF | TGTGCCAGCAGTTTACAGGACACCGGGGAGCTGTTTTTT
TRBJ2-6 | TRBV9 | NA | NA | CASSVTGHSGANVLTF | TGTGCCAGCAGCGTGACAGGCCACTCTGGGGCCAACGTCCTGACTTTC
TRBJ2-1 | TRBV11-3 | NA | NA | CASSLEGGAHNEQFF | TGTGCCAGCAGCTTAGAAGGGGGGGCCCACAATGAGCAGTTCTTC
TRBJ1-2 | TRBV27 | NA | TRBD1 | CASKKPGQGNGYTF | TGTGCCAGCAAAAAACCCGGACAGGGAAATGGCTACACCTTC
TRBJ1-5 | TRBV19 | NA | NA | CASSPQDSTNQPQHF | TGTGCCAGTAGTCCACAGGACAGTACCAATCAGCCCCAGCATTTT
TRBJ1-6 | TRBV12-3/TRBV12-4 | NA | TRBD1 | CASRTGGSPLHF | TGTGCCAGCAGAACAGGGGGTTCACCCCTCCACTTT
TRBJ2-2 | TRBV11-2 | NA | TRBD2 | CASSLRVTSGDETGELFF | TGTGCCAGCAGCTTAAGGGTAACTAGCGGGGACGAAACCGGGGAGCTGTTTTTT
TRBJ1-5 | TRBV5-6 | NA | TRBD1 | CASSPDREQPQHF | TGTGCCAGCAGCCCGGACAGGGAGCAGCCCCAGCATTTT
TRBJ1-1 | TRBV5-1 | NA | NA | CASSFETGHSEAFF | TGCGCCAGCAGCTTCGAAACGGGACACAGTGAAGCTTTCTTT
TRBJ1-1 | TRBV5-6 | NA | NA | CASSLRGRVSAFF | TGTGCCAGCAGCTTGAGGGGCAGGGTTTCAGCTTTCTTT
TRBJ2-1 | TRBV10-1 | NA | TRBD1 | CASGDREYNEQFF | TGCGCCAGCGGTGACAGGGAATACAATGAGCAGTTCTTC
TRBJ1-2 | TRBV30 | NA | NA | CAWRAGSGYTF | TGTGCCTGGAGAGCCGGGTCTGGCTACACCTTC
TRBJ1-2 | TRBV2 | many | NA | CASRGLDSNYGYTF | TGTGCCAGCAGGGGATTGGACAGTAACTATGGCTACACCTTC
TRBJ2-2 | TRBV19 | few | NA | CASSIDTRHLSGELFF | TGTGCCAGTAGTATAGATACGCGACATCTTTCCGGGGAGCTGTTTTTT